The rows below give T cell receptor beta chains drawn from one sample of a study of radiotherapy plus CTLA-4 blockade in lung cancer. TCRdb's table, derived via immunoSEQ multiplex PCR, lists solely in-frame clones and lacks some. The sample lists tens of thousands of clones, roughly 84% seen once, with about a quarter in the top ten. The material sequenced was peripheral blood, taken from a patient treated with radiotherapy plus ipilimumab. These receptors were obtained from a human donor with non-small cell lung cancer whose response to radiotherapy plus ipilimumab could not be evaluated. The CDR3 runs from the conserved cysteine through the conserved F or W. The D gene is left open where the match is weak. For some rows the clone size is stated as once, few or many, or as a class when expanded; others skip it.

d_gene: TRBD1; j_gene: TRBJ2-7; abundance: .; v_gene: TRBV5-1; CDR3nt: TGCGCCAGCAGCTTCGGGACAGCTGCCTACGAGCAGTACTTC; CDR3aa: CASSFGTAAYEQYF
d_gene: TRBD1; j_gene: TRBJ1-5; abundance: few; v_gene: TRBV28; CDR3nt: TGTGCCAGCAGGGGTTGGACAGGGGGCCATCAGCCCCAGCATTTT; CDR3aa: CASRGWTGGHQPQHF
d_gene: .; j_gene: TRBJ1-5; abundance: .; v_gene: TRBV21-1; CDR3nt: TGTGCCAGCAGCAACCTGGGACTCCTAAGCAATCAGCCCCAGCATTTT; CDR3aa: CASSNLGLLSNQPQHF
d_gene: TRBD1; j_gene: TRBJ1-5; abundance: .; v_gene: TRBV19; CDR3nt: TGTGCCAGCTCCGGGACAGGGAATCAGCCCCAGCATTTT; CDR3aa: CASSGTGNQPQHF
d_gene: TRBD2; j_gene: TRBJ2-7; abundance: .; v_gene: TRBV19; CDR3nt: TGTGCCAGTAGTATATCGTGGACTAGCTCCGAGCAGTACTTC; CDR3aa: CASSISWTSSEQYF
d_gene: .; j_gene: TRBJ1-4; abundance: .; v_gene: TRBV7-2; CDR3nt: TGTGCCAGCAGCACTAGGGGGGGGACTAATGAAAAACTGTTTTTT; CDR3aa: CASSTRGGTNEKLFF
d_gene: .; j_gene: TRBJ1-1; abundance: few; v_gene: TRBV4-1; CDR3nt: TGCGCCAGCAGCTCCCTCCCGTCGAACACTGAAGCTTTCTTT; CDR3aa: CASSSLPSNTEAFF
d_gene: TRBD2; j_gene: TRBJ2-7; abundance: .; v_gene: TRBV7-2; CDR3nt: TGTGCCAGCACCACTACTAGCGGGAGGGGGGGCTACGAGCAGTACTTC; CDR3aa: CASTTTSGRGGYEQYF
d_gene: .; j_gene: TRBJ2-1; abundance: .; v_gene: TRBV7-2; CDR3nt: TGTGCCAGCAGCCCTTCAGCTAGGGGGGGCAATGAGCAGTTCTTC; CDR3aa: CASSPSARGGNEQFF
d_gene: .; j_gene: TRBJ2-1; abundance: once; v_gene: TRBV9; CDR3nt: TGTGCCAGCTCCTTATCCTACAATGAGCAGTTCTTC; CDR3aa: CASSLSYNEQFF
d_gene: TRBD2; j_gene: TRBJ2-5; abundance: .; v_gene: TRBV6-6; CDR3nt: TGTGCCAGCAGTTACCCGGAGACTAGCGGGCCAACCCAGTACTTC; CDR3aa: CASSYPETSGPTQYF
d_gene: TRBD1; j_gene: TRBJ1-2; abundance: once; v_gene: TRBV2; CDR3nt: TGTGCCAGCAGTTCTACAGGGGGTAGAAGTGGCTACACCTTC; CDR3aa: CASSSTGGRSGYTF
d_gene: .; j_gene: TRBJ1-5; abundance: .; v_gene: TRBV29-1; CDR3nt: TGCAGCGTGAGTGGGGCCTATAGCAATCAGCCCCAGCATTTT; CDR3aa: CSVSGAYSNQPQHF
d_gene: TRBD1; j_gene: TRBJ2-2; abundance: .; v_gene: TRBV4-2; CDR3nt: TGTGCCAGCACCGAACCGGGACAGGGGAACACCGGGGAGCTGTTTTTT; CDR3aa: CASTEPGQGNTGELFF
d_gene: .; j_gene: TRBJ1-2; abundance: .; v_gene: TRBV5-1; CDR3nt: TGCGCCAGCAGCTTTGAGGGAAACTATGGCTACACCTTC; CDR3aa: CASSFEGNYGYTF
d_gene: .; j_gene: TRBJ2-2; abundance: .; v_gene: TRBV28; CDR3nt: TGTGCCAGCAGTTTACAGGGCGGCTCCGGGGAGCTGTTTTTT; CDR3aa: CASSLQGGSGELFF
d_gene: .; j_gene: TRBJ2-3; abundance: .; v_gene: TRBV6-5; CDR3nt: TGTGCCAGCAGTACCGGGACACCTAGCACAGATACGCAGTATTTT; CDR3aa: CASSTGTPSTDTQYF
d_gene: .; j_gene: TRBJ1-2; abundance: .; v_gene: TRBV4-3; CDR3nt: TGCGCCAGCAGCCCCGGAAGGGGAACAAATATAAATGGCTACACCTTC; CDR3aa: CASSPGRGTNINGYTF
d_gene: TRBD1; j_gene: TRBJ1-1; abundance: .; v_gene: TRBV2; CDR3nt: TGTGCCGGCGGACAGGTATGGGCTGAAGCTTTCTTT; CDR3aa: CAGGQVWAEAFF
d_gene: .; j_gene: TRBJ1-2; abundance: .; v_gene: TRBV7-9; CDR3nt: TGTGCCAGCAGCTTAGGGGACTGGCAAGGAGATGGCTACACCTTC; CDR3aa: CASSLGDWQGDGYTF
d_gene: .; j_gene: TRBJ2-7; abundance: .; v_gene: TRBV7-2; CDR3nt: TGTGCCAGCAGCTTGACGGACTACCAAACCTACGAGCAGTACTTC; CDR3aa: CASSLTDYQTYEQYF
d_gene: TRBD1; j_gene: TRBJ1-1; abundance: .; v_gene: TRBV10-3; CDR3nt: TGTGCCATCAGTGAGTCGATTGGGACAGCTAACACTGAAGCTTTCTTT; CDR3aa: CAISESIGTANTEAFF
d_gene: .; j_gene: TRBJ2-7; abundance: .; v_gene: TRBV5-6; CDR3nt: TGTGCCAGCAGTGAGGGGGACTACGAGCAGTACTTC; CDR3aa: CASSEGDYEQYF
d_gene: TRBD2; j_gene: TRBJ2-3; abundance: few; v_gene: TRBV19; CDR3nt: TGTGCCAGTAGTCCCACCGGGACTAGCGGGAGGGGCACAGATACGCAGTATTTT; CDR3aa: CASSPTGTSGRGTDTQYF
d_gene: TRBD1; j_gene: TRBJ2-1; abundance: .; v_gene: TRBV28; CDR3nt: TGTGCCAGCAGTTTATTTAGGACAGGGGGCAATGAGCAGTTCTTC; CDR3aa: CASSLFRTGGNEQFF
d_gene: TRBD1; j_gene: TRBJ2-5; abundance: .; v_gene: TRBV28; CDR3nt: TGTGCCAGCAGTTTTCAACAGGGGGCGTTATGGGAGACCCAGTACTTC; CDR3aa: CASSFQQGALWETQYF
d_gene: TRBD1; j_gene: TRBJ1-5; abundance: .; v_gene: TRBV7-2; CDR3nt: TGTGCCAGCAGCAGACGGACAGGGGGCAATCAGCCCCAGCATTTT; CDR3aa: CASSRRTGGNQPQHF
d_gene: .; j_gene: TRBJ2-7; abundance: .; v_gene: TRBV28; CDR3nt: TGTGCCAGCAGTTTATATCAGCGGGCAGACTACGAGCAGTACTTC; CDR3aa: CASSLYQRADYEQYF
d_gene: TRBD2; j_gene: TRBJ2-7; abundance: .; v_gene: TRBV27; CDR3nt: TGTGCCAGCAGTCGGGGACTAGCGGCAAGCTCCTACGAGCAGTACTTC; CDR3aa: CASSRGLAASSYEQYF
d_gene: .; j_gene: TRBJ1-2; abundance: .; v_gene: TRBV19; CDR3nt: TGTGCCAGTAGTCCTCCTCCAGGGAAGGGGAATGGCTACACCTTC; CDR3aa: CASSPPPGKGNGYTF
d_gene: .; j_gene: TRBJ1-5; abundance: .; v_gene: TRBV11-2; CDR3nt: TGTGCCAGCAGCTTAACAGATAATCAGCCCCAGCATTTT; CDR3aa: CASSLTDNQPQHF
d_gene: .; j_gene: TRBJ1-1; abundance: .; v_gene: TRBV29-1; CDR3nt: TGCAGCGTTGCGGAGGGACGGGCGGAAGCTTTCTTT; CDR3aa: CSVAEGRAEAFF
d_gene: .; j_gene: TRBJ1-2; abundance: .; v_gene: TRBV6-1; CDR3nt: TGTGCCAGCAGTATCCAGTGGGCTACTAACTATGGCTACACCTTC; CDR3aa: CASSIQWATNYGYTF
d_gene: .; j_gene: TRBJ1-5; abundance: .; v_gene: TRBV28; CDR3nt: TGTGCCAGCAGTTTGGGAGGACCGCTCAATCAGCCCCAGCATTTT; CDR3aa: CASSLGGPLNQPQHF
d_gene: .; j_gene: TRBJ1-4; abundance: few; v_gene: TRBV2; CDR3nt: TGTGCCAGCAACCGACACACTAATGAAAAACTGTTTTTT; CDR3aa: CASNRHTNEKLFF
d_gene: .; j_gene: TRBJ1-2; abundance: .; v_gene: TRBV5-6; CDR3nt: TGTGCCAGCAGCACCCGACAGTATGGCTACACCTTC; CDR3aa: CASSTRQYGYTF